The 25 T cell receptor beta chains listed next were all sequenced from one sample in a study of T cells in Graves' hyperthyroidism and ophthalmopathy. Researchers took RNA transcripts and amplified the TCR beta CDR3 regions from them. The TCR CDR3 was amplified in a first-round RT-PCR using the HTBI primer set. TCRdb ran MiXCR on the multiplex PCR reads and lists one entry per CDR3 protein. The sample yields a few hundred thousand distinct CDR3 sequences, 15% to 17% seen once. Sequencing input: blood. Every receptor here comes from a woman in her 30s with Graves' hyperthyroidism.

The CDR3 is CASTADGFRLFF. The CDR3 nucleotides are TGTGCCAGCACCGCGGACGGATTCCGGCTGTTTTTT. This chain uses TRBV6-1 with TRBJ2-2; D ambiguous. V lost 7 bases and J 13 bases, leaving 16 bases between the germline ends. Germline CDR1 reads MNHNS; CDR2 reads SASEGT. The CDR3 length is 12 residues.

The table lists this clonotype with many counts. The V gene is TRBV5-5, the J gene TRBJ1-1; TRBD1 might be the D (5 bases). The germline gives CDR1 SGHKS, CDR2 YYEKEE (reference sequence). V gave up 3 bases and J gave up 2 bases, with 20 bases separating them. There are 17 residues in the CDR3. The CDR3 DNA reads as TGTGCCAGCAGCTCGGCGTCTAATTTTCGGGACAACACTGAAGCTTTCTTT. Translating gives CASSSASNFRDNTEAFF. Looking up the rest from reference TRBV5-5 and TRBJ1-1 gives the full variable domain: DAGVTQSPTHLIKTRGQQVTLRCSPISGHKSVSWYQQVLGQGPQFIFQYYEKEERGRGNFPDRFSARQFPNYSSELNVNALLLGDSALYLCASSSASNFRDNTEAFFGQGTRLTVV.

This clonotype was seen a handful of times. The CDR3 nucleotides read TGTGCCAGCAGTCGGTCCCACACCGGGGAGCTGTTTTTT. This sequence encodes CASSRSHTGELFF. The chain employs TRBV25-1 and TRBJ2-2; unclear D gene. V shed 5 bases and J shed 3 bases, with 7 bases lying between them. The CDR3 has 13 residues. The germline gives CDR1 MGHDK, CDR2 SYGVNS.

This clonotype occurred a few times. The chain employs TRBV20-1 and TRBJ2-7, with 7 bases that match TRBD1. The trim removed 2 bases at V and 4 bases at J, leaving 5 bases unmatched. Looked up from germline, CDR1 is DFQATT and CDR2 is SNEGSKA (reference sequence). This CDR3 region has 13 residues. The CDR3 loop is CSARFTGAYEQYF. In nucleotides, the CDR3 is TGCAGTGCTAGATTTACAGGGGCATACGAGCAGTACTTC.

This clonotype was counted a few times. V and J are TRBV20-1 and TRBJ2-7; 10 nucleotides line up with TRBD2. V was pared by 6 bases and J by 0 bases, with 8 bases of the junction left unmatched. Germline-derived CDR1 and CDR2 are DFQATT and SNEGSKA (reference sequence). The CDR3 totals 15 residues. For the CDR3, the DNA is TGCAGTGCACCGGGACTAGCGAGGGGCTCCTACGAGCAGTACTTC. It specifies CSAPGLARGSYEQYF.

This clonotype has ten or more counts. The chain is built from TRBV27 and TRBJ2-7; D is unclear. Germline-derived CDR1 and CDR2 are MNHEY and SMNVEV (reference sequence). This CDR3 comprises 13 residues. V lost 6 bases to trimming and J lost 0 bases, with 9 bases between them. The DNA of the CDR3 is TGTGCCAGCAGCCCAGCAGGCTCCTACGAGCAGTACTTC. Translation: CASSPAGSYEQYF.

This clonotype was picked up many times. The chain uses TRBV18 and TRBJ1-5; D gene ambiguous. Germline assignment: CDR1 KGHSH and CDR2 LQKENI. V dropped 0 bases and J dropped 1 base, with 7 bases sitting between them. This CDR3 has 15 amino acids. The CDR3 reads CASSPPELSNQPQHF. The DNA for the CDR3 is TGTGCCAGCTCACCACCAGAGTTAAGCAATCAGCCCCAGCATTTT.

Only a few counts were recorded for this clonotype. The chain's CDR3 is CASSQRTESYNEQFF. The CDR3 nucleotides are TGCGCCAGCAGCCAACGAACAGAATCCTACAATGAGCAGTTCTTC. This chain joins TRBV4-1 and TRBJ2-1, with no clear D. The CDR3 is 15 amino acids. The V and J ends lost 2 bases and 1 base respectively, with 9 bases between them. Germline V CDR1 and CDR2: MGHRA, YSYEKL.

This clonotype has a count of ten or more. The V call is TRBV6-1, the J call TRBJ2-1, with 9 positions matching TRBD1. Germline lookup yields CDR1 MNHNS and CDR2 SASEGT. The CDR3 runs 18 residues. The trim removed 6 bases at V and 8 bases at J, leaving 20 bases unmatched. CDR3 nucleotide sequence: TGTGCCAGCAGCTATAGGTTTGGGCAAGCGGACAGGGGCGATGAGCAGTTCTTC. As protein: CASSYRFGQADRGDEQFF.

This clonotype was seen only a few times. J is TRBJ2-7 and V is TRBV28; 11 nucleotides match TRBD2. The V segment lost 8 bases and the J segment 1 base; nucleotides outside the gene matches: 16. Germline V lookup: CDR1 MDHEN, CDR2 SYDVKM. This CDR3 comprises 18 residues. As DNA, the CDR3 is TGTGCCAGCTCTCCATTTCCCCCGCTAGCGGGAGGTTCCTACGAGCAGTACTTC. Protein sequence: CASSPFPPLAGGSYEQYF.

This chain uses TRBV7-6 with TRBJ2-1; 8 bases match TRBD2. Looked up from germline, CDR1 is SGHVS and CDR2 is FNYEAQ. CDR3 length: 17 amino acids. V lost 4 bases, J lost 2 bases, and 10 bases stayed unmatched. The CDR3 sequence is CASSSALAGNTYNEQFF. DNA of the CDR3: TGTGCCAGCAGCTCCGCCCTAGCGGGTAACACCTACAATGAGCAGTTCTTC.

In its sample, this clonotype was seen many times. J is TRBJ1-3 and V is TRBV5-1; D remains unclear. The germline V gene encodes CDR1 SGHRS and CDR2 YFSETQ. V dropped 3 bases and J dropped 2 bases, with 12 bases sitting between them. This CDR3 comprises 15 residues. CDR3: CASSSTSATGNTIYF. CDR3 sequence (DNA): TGCGCCAGCAGCTCTACCTCCGCAACTGGAAACACCATATATTTT.

The sample holds many counts of this clonotype. V is TRBV18 and J is TRBJ2-7, with D tentatively TRBD1 (5 bases). Germline-derived CDR1 and CDR2 are KGHSH and LQKENI. Deletions cut 1 base from V and 3 bases from J, with 10 bases between. This CDR3 is 14 amino acids long. The CDR3 sequence: CASSPQGNRYEQYF. The CDR3 nucleotides read TGTGCCAGCTCACCACAGGGGAATCGCTACGAGCAGTACTTC.

The chain couples TRBV19 to TRBJ2-3; D is unresolved. The V gene's germline CDR1 is LNHDA and CDR2 SQIVND (reference sequence). V lost 3 bases and J 0 bases, leaving 16 bases between the germline ends. The CDR3 runs to 17 residues. CDR3 in amino acids: CASSMRRLATSTDTQYF. CDR3 in DNA: TGTGCCAGTAGTATGCGTAGGTTAGCCACTAGCACAGATACGCAGTATTTT.

Ten or more counts support this clonotype. The chain combines TRBV7-9 with TRBJ1-6; D gene uncertain. V was shortened by 6 bases and J by 7 bases, with 16 bases between the two germline ends. There are 15 residues in the CDR3. Looked up from germline, CDR1 is SEHNR and CDR2 is FQNEAQ (reference sequence). The CDR3 region is CASSPSGSENSPLHF. As DNA, the CDR3 is TGTGCCAGCAGTCCCAGTGGCTCCGAAAATTCACCCCTCCACTTT.

This clonotype was recorded at least ten times. The chain has TRBV28 and TRBJ1-5; D not certain. CDR1 and CDR2 from the germline V gene are MDHEN and SYDVKM. Trimming cost V 5 bases and J 4 bases, with 18 bases left between them. The CDR3 length is 16 residues. DNA of the CDR3: TGTGCCAGCAGTCCCGCCCCGTCGGCCCCGAATCAGCCCCAGCATTTT. Residues: CASSPAPSAPNQPQHF. The whole variable domain, filled in from reference TRBV28 and TRBJ1-5, reads DVKVTQSSRYLVKRTGEKVFLECVQDMDHENMFWYRQDPGLGLRLIYFSYDVKMKEKGDIPEGYSVSREKKERFSLILESASTNQTSMYLCASSPAPSAPNQPQHFGDGTRLSIL.

The table lists this clonotype with many counts. The rearrangement uses TRBV20-1 and TRBJ2-7, with D perhaps TRBD1 or TRBD2 (5 bases each). The V gene lost 0 bases and the J gene lost 2 bases, with 20 bases spanning the gap. From germline, CDR1 is DFQATT and CDR2 SNEGSKA (reference sequence). The CDR3 sequence is 17 residues long. The chain's CDR3 is CSARDPGSGVYAYEQYF. Written as DNA, the CDR3 is TGCAGTGCTAGAGATCCAGGGAGTGGTGTCTATGCCTACGAGCAGTACTTC.

The CDR3 region is CASSQLDLPDTQYF. The CDR3 region has the DNA TGCGCCAGCAGCCAATTAGATTTACCAGATACGCAGTATTTT. The chain is built from TRBV4-1 and TRBJ2-3; D uncertain. V was clipped by 2 bases and J by 4 bases, with 10 bases between them. This CDR3 contains 14 residues. The germline V gene encodes CDR1 MGHRA and CDR2 YSYEKL.

This clonotype was detected many times. The rearrangement links TRBV5-1 to TRBJ2-7, with 15 bases that match TRBD2. The CDR3 has 17 amino acids. From germline, CDR1 is SGHRS and CDR2 YFSETQ. V was pared by 3 bases and J by 1 base, with 5 bases of the junction left unmatched. The CDR3 loop reads CASSSGLAGGLSYEQYF. In DNA, the CDR3 is TGCGCCAGCAGCTCCGGACTAGCGGGAGGGCTATCCTACGAGCAGTACTTC.

This clonotype has at least ten counts. The J gene is TRBJ2-1, the V gene TRBV14, with D perhaps being TRBD1 or TRBD2 (5 bases each). The CDR3 extends over 15 amino acids. CDR1 and CDR2 from the germline V gene are SGHDN and FVKESK. V shed 0 bases and J shed 4 bases, with 10 bases lying between them. CDR3: CASSQEVGAYNEQFF. Here the CDR3 DNA reads TGTGCCAGCAGCCAAGAAGTCGGGGCGTACAATGAGCAGTTCTTC.

V gene TRBV11-2 combines with J gene TRBJ2-1, with 9 bases aligning to TRBD2. CDR3 length: 16 amino acids. Germline loops: CDR1 SGHAT, CDR2 FQNNGV. The V gene end was trimmed by 1 base and the J gene end by 7 bases; junction bases not matched to a gene: 8. The CDR3 DNA sequence: TGTGCCAGCAGCTTAGCCCGAGCGGGAGGAAAAAATGAGCAGTTCTTC. Protein sequence: CASSLARAGGKNEQFF.

This clonotype was seen repeatedly, ten times or more. This chain uses TRBV12-3 or TRBV12-4 with TRBJ2-7; the match to TRBD2 covers 9 bases. J was trimmed by 0 bases and V by 1 base; bases with no gene match: 4. The CDR3 spans 16 residues. CDR3 sequence (DNA): TGTGCCAGCAGTTTAGGGCTAGCGGGACCCTCCTACGAGCAGTACTTC. This encodes CASSLGLAGPSYEQYF.

The count of this clonotype is one. At one boundary the junction diverges from the germline segment, which might be a read error. This chain links TRBV9 with TRBJ2-1; 8 bases fit TRBD2. This CDR3 has 14 amino acids. CDR1 and CDR2 from the germline V gene are SGDLS and YYNGEE. The CDR3 sequence: CAGSGGRWVNEQFF. The CDR3 DNA is TGTGCCGGCAGTGGCGGGAGGTGGGTCAATGAGCAGTTCTTC. Combining the CDR3 with reference TRBV9 and TRBJ2-1 gives the whole variable domain DSGVTQTPKHLITATGQRVTLRCSPRSGDLSVYWYQQSLDQGLQFLIQYYNGEERAKGNILERFSAQQFPDLHSELNLSSLELGDSALYFCAGSGGRWVNEQFFGPGTRLTVL.

This clonotype was seen ten or more times. This chain uses TRBV30 with TRBJ2-1; 9 positions match TRBD2. Germline CDR1 reads GTSNPN; CDR2 reads SVGIG (reference sequence). CDR3 length: 15 residues. V gave up 1 base and J gave up 8 bases; unmatched junction bases: 9. This CDR3 reads CAWSGGAGGYYEQFF. In DNA, the CDR3 is TGTGCCTGGAGTGGGGGAGCGGGAGGATACTATGAGCAGTTCTTC.

This clonotype was counted between two and nine times. The CDR3 loop reads CASRCSGKIYEQYF. CDR3 nucleotides: TGTGCCAGCAGATGTAGCGGGAAGATCTACGAGCAGTACTTC. This rearrangement joins TRBV12-3 or TRBV12-4 to TRBJ2-7; 8 bases are shared with TRBD2. Trimming took 6 bases from V and 3 from J; bases not matched to a gene: 7. The CDR3 sequence is 14 residues long.